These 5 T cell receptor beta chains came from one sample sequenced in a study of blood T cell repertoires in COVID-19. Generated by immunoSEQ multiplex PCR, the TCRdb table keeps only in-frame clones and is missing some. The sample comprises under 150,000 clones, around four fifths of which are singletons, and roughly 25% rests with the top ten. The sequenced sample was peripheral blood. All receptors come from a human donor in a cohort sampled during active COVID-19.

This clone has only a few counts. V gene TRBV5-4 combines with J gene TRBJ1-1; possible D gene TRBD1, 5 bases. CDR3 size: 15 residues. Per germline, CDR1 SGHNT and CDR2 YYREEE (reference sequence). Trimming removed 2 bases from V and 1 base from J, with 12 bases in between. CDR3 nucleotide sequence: TGTGCCAGCAGCTTAAGAGCAAGGGGGAACACTGAAGCTTTCTTT. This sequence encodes CASSLRARGNTEAFF.

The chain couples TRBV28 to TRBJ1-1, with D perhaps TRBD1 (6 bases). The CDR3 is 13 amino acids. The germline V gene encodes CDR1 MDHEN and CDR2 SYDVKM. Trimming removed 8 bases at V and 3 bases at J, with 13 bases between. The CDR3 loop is CASLRWGHTEAFF. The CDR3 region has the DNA TGTGCCAGCCTTCGGTGGGGGCACACTGAAGCTTTCTTT.

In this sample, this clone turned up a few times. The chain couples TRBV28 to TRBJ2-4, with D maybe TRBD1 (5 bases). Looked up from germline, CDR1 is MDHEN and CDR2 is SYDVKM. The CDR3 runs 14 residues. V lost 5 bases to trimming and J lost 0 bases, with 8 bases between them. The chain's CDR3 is CASSQGQAKNIQYF. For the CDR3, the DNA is TGTGCCAGCAGTCAGGGTCAAGCCAAAAACATTCAGTACTTC.

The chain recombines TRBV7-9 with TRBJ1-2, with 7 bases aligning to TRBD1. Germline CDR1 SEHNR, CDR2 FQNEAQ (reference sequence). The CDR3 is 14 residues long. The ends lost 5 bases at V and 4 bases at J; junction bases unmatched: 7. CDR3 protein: CASSHSTGRYGYTF. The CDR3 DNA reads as TGTGCCAGCAGCCATTCGACAGGGCGCTATGGCTACACCTTC.

The CDR3: CASRDRYRGTQYF. The CDR3 DNA follows: TGTGCCAGCAGAGACAGGTACCGGGGGACCCAGTACTTC. The V call is TRBV28, the J call TRBJ2-5; a possible D gene is TRBD1 (6 bases). The germline V and J ends were trimmed by 6 bases and 7 bases, with 15 bases remaining between them. CDR3 length equals 13 residues. Germline-derived CDR1 and CDR2 are MDHEN and SYDVKM.